This record looks at one T cell receptor (beta chain) sequence and its context. This sample is drawn from a study of shared clonotypes between healthy human individuals. The germline V gene has CDR1 SGHRS and CDR2 YFSETQ. Trimming stripped 0 bases from V and 3 bases from J, with 13 bases between. The CDR3 is 15 residues long. Positively selected for CCR7, the CD45RO-negative cells used as naive CD8 cells excluded terminally differentiated effector memory CD45RA+ cells. Produced via immunoSEQ multiplex PCR; TCRdb's table is partial and in-frame only. The table shows 1.5 million to 2.5 million clones, with approximately 94% occurring only once.

This sequence joins TRBV5-1 and TRBJ2-7; possible D gene TRBD1, 5 bases. The sequencing input was naive CD8+ T cells sorted from blood. The receptor was isolated from a man aged 18-30 years in good health. CDR3 sequence: CASSLAWTTGYEQYF. CDR3 in DNA: TGCGCCAGCAGCTTGGCGTGGACAACGGGCTACGAGCAGTACTTC.